This note documents a single T cell receptor beta chain sequence. This clone's antigen is unknown. Base qualities are not provided; no much larger clone lies one nucleotide away. Donors were approximately 42 systemically healthy Caucasian individuals from Russia aged roughly 6 to 90 years. Each donor gave roughly 11 milliliters of peripheral blood, drawn into EDTA-treated Vacutainer tubes. Ficoll-Paque density-gradient centrifugation was used to isolate PBMCs, with at least 6.5 million per sample. Trizol reagent was used to extract total RNA from PBMCs, with at least 5.5 micrograms per sample. For every donor, flow cytometry on a PBMC aliquot measured the percentage of naive CD45RAhigh/CD27high T cells. To prepare the library, 5' RACE was applied. The data were produced on an Illumina HiSeq 2500. A second 7 to 11 cycle PCR used a sample-barcoded 5' primer and a J-beta primer mix. A template-switch 5' adaptor carrying 12 random nucleotides introduced a unique molecular identifier onto each TCR beta cDNA molecule. Each sample yielded at least 2.5 million CDR3-containing paired-end reads. All of the RNA was converted into first-strand cDNA using the Mint cDNA synthesis kit, with a TRBC-specific oligonucleotide serving as the primer. All cDNA was treated with uracil-DNA glycosylase and then went through a first 18-cycle PCR with the universal primers M1SS and BC2_uni_R. The study's own analysis went as follows. Each sample was normalized by randomly selecting 1 million high-quality reads, each carrying a distinct molecular identifier. Reads sharing molecular identifiers were discarded rather than binned into consensus sequences. MiTCR, set to a Q25 quality threshold and the strictest error-elimination algorithm, was used for CDR3 identification, clonotype clustering and error correction. A nonparametric unseen species model using Euler transformation provided a lower-bound estimate of total TCR beta diversity. The public sequencing data were trimmed at Q25 with fastp and processed into clonotypes with MiXCR by TCRdb, which kept only in-frame beta chains. Every entry covers one CDR3 protein and lists the most common genes and DNA from its rows. These V and J calls derive from TCRdb rather than the authors' analysis. The sample table shows roughly 1.5 million distinct CDR3 sequences, and about 42% are seen once. Of the sample, over 3.5% falls within the top ten clones.

According to the germline V gene (reference sequence), CDR1 reads DFQATT and CDR2 reads SNEGSKA. The CDR3 sequence holds 14 residues, the cysteine and phenylalanine included. The entry retains the CDR3 DNA only, 42 bases that are in frame from base 1. The V end loses 2 bases and the J end loses 2 bases, and a stretch of 11 bases separates them. The data belong to a study of blood T cells in healthy people across ages (dated by TCRdb to 2015 to 2017). Background on the whole study: In model experiments, template switching captured roughly one uniquely barcoded TCR beta cDNA molecule for every two T cells. Donors of different ages were randomly distributed across sequencing lanes to avoid experimental bias. Using the same blood draw, the study looked at two additional independent replicas of 1 million unique cDNA reads for two donors, one aged 18 to 30 and the other aged 80 or older. Four age groups were formed from the donors: young (average about 16 years), middle-aged (around 39), aged (roughly 59) and long-lived (82). Using deep sequencing normalized with unique cDNA molecular identifiers, the study measured how TCR beta repertoire diversity changes with age.

Paper-wide results and their limitations: The percentage of naive T cells measured by flow cytometry correlated strongly with observed TCR beta diversity. Estimates of total diversity based on one million sequenced T cells were regarded as lower bounds and as underestimates. Because donor CMV infection status was unknown, age-related changes in expanded clonotypes were potentially confounded. As age increased, observed TCR beta diversity per million T cells dropped in a roughly linear way, and a significant reduction was already evident by age roughly 36. The long-lived group showed more naive CD4+ T cells, fewer expanded clones and increased TCR diversity than the aged group, suggesting age selection. Since profiling was done on bulk unsorted PBMCs, naive and antigen-experienced compartments could not be conclusively compared.

Sequenced material: blood. The TCR comes from a woman aged 18-29 years in good health. The V and J segments used are TRBV20-1 and TRBJ2-3, with the D gene uncertain. The CDR3: CSARSTDDTDTQYF. The DNA sequence reads TGCAGTGCTAGATCTACCGATGACACAGATACGCAGTATTTT.